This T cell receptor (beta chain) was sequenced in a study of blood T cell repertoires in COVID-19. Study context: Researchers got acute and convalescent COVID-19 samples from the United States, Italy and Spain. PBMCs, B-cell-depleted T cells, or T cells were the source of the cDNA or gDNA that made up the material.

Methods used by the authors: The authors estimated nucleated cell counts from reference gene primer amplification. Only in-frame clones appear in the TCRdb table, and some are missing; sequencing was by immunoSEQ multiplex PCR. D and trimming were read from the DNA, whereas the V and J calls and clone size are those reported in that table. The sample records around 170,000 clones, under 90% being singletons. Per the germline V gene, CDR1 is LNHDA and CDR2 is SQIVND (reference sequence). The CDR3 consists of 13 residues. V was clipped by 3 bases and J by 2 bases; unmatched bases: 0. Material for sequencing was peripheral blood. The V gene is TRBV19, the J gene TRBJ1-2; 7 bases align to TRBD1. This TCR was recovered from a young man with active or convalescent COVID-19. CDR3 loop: CASSMTGNYGYTF. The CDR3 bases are TGTGCCAGTAGTATGACAGGGAACTATGGCTACACCTTC.